This TCR beta chain comes out of a study of T cell responses to AZD1222 COVID-19 vaccine. The repertoire was sequenced with immunoSEQ multiplex PCR; TCRdb's copy has only in-frame clones and lacks some. The table shows around 130,000 clones, with roughly 93% occurring only once. Points on this clone: Its antigen remains unknown.

The CDR3 totals 14 residues. CDR1 is SGHRS and CDR2 is YFSETQ in the germline V gene. Trimming took 4 bases from V and 5 from J; bases not matched to a gene: 4. Findings of the study overall: Breadth and depth of Spike-specific TCRs rose after two AZD1222 doses.

This sequence originates from an adult in good health. Sequencing used peripheral blood, obtained on day 0 of AZD1222 vaccination. J is TRBJ1-2 and V is TRBV5-1, with 11 bases fitting TRBD1. The CDR3 DNA follows: TGCGCCAGCAGCGGACAGGGGGCAGGGTATGGCTACACCTTC. Translation: CASSGQGAGYGYTF.